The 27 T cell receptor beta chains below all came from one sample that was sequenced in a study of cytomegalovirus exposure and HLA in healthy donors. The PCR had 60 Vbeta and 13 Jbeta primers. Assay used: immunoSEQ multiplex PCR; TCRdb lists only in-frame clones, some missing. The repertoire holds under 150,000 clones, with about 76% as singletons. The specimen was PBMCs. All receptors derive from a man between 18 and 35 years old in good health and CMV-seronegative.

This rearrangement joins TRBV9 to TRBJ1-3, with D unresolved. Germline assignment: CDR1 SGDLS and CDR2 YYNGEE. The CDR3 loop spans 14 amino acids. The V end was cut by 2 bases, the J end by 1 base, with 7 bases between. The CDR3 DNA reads TGTGCCAGCAGCGTGGAGACTTCTGGAAACACCATATATTTT. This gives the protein CASSVETSGNTIYF.

The chain's CDR3 is CASSSFTRTGRAKNIQYF. The CDR3 nucleotides are TGTGCCAGCAGTTCCTTCACACGGACAGGGAGAGCCAAAAACATTCAGTACTTC. The chain has TRBV27 and TRBJ2-4, with TRBD1 matching over 8 bases. With V trimmed by 4 bases and J by 0 bases, 11 bases remained unmatched. Germline V gene lookup returns CDR1 MNHEY and CDR2 SMNVEV (reference sequence). CDR3 length equals 18 residues.

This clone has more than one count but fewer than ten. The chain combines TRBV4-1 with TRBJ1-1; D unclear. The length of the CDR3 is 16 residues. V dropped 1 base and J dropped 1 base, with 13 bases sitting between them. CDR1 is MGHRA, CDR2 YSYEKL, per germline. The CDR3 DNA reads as TGCGCCAGCAGCCAAGTCCCGGGAGAGGCGAACACTGAAGCTTTCTTT. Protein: CASSQVPGEANTEAFF.

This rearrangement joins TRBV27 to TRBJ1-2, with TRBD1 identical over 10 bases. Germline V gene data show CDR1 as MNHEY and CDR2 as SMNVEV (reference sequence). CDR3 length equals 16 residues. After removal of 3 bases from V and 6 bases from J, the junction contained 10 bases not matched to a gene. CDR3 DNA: TGTGCCAGCAGTTTCGGTAGACAGGGGGCGCCGGATGGCTACACCTTC. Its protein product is CASSFGRQGAPDGYTF.

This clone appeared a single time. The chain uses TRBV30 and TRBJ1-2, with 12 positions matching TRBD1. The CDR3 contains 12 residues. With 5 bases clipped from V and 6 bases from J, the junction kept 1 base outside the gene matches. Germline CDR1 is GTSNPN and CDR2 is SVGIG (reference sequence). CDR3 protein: CAWGDRGHGYTF. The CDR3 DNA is TGTGCCTGGGGGGACAGGGGGCATGGCTACACCTTC.

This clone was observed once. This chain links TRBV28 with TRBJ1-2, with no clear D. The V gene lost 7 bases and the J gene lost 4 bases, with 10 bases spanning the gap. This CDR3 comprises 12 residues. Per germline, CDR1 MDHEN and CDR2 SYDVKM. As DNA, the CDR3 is TGTGCCAGCACGACCGGGGTCTATGGCTACACCTTC. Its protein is CASTTGVYGYTF.

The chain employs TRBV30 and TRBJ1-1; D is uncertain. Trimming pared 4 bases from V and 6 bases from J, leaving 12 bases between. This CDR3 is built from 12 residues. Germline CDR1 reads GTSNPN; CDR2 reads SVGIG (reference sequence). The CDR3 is CAWINMGPEAFF. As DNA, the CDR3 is TGTGCCTGGATTAATATGGGCCCTGAAGCTTTCTTT. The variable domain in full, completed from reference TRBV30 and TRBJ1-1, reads SQTIHQWPATLVQPVGSPLSLECTVEGTSNPNLYWYRQAAGRGLQLLFYSVGIGQISSEVPQNLSASRPQDRQFILSSKKLLLSDSGFYLCAWINMGPEAFFGQGTRLTVV.

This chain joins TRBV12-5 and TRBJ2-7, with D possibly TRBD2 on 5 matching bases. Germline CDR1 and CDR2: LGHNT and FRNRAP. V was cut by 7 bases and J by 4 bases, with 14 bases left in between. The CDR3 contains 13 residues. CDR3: CASAAGGSYEQYF. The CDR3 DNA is TGTGCTAGTGCCGCCGGTGGGAGTTACGAGCAGTACTTC.

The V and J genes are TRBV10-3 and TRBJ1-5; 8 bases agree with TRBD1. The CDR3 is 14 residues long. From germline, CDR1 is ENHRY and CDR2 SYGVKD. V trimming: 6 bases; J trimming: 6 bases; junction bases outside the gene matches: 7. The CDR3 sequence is CAIRETGEVQPQHF. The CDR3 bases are TGTGCCATCAGGGAGACAGGGGAGGTTCAGCCCCAGCATTTT.

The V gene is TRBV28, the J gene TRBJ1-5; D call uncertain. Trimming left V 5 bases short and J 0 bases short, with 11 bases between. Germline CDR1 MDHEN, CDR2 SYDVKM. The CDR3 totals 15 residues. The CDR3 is CASSPQMYSNQPQHF. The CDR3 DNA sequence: TGTGCCAGCAGTCCCCAGATGTATAGCAATCAGCCCCAGCATTTT.

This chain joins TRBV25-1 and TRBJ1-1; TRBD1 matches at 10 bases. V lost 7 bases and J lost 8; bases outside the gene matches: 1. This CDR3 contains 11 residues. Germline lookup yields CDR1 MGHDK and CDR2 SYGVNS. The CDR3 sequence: CASMTGGEAFF. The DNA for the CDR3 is TGTGCCAGCATGACAGGGGGCGAAGCTTTCTTT.

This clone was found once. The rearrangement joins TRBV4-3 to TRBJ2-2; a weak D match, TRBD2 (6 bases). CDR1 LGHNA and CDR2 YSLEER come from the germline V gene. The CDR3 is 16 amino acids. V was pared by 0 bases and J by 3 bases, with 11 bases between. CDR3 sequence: CASSQDWGRYTGELFF. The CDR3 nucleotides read TGCGCCAGCAGCCAAGATTGGGGGAGGTACACCGGGGAGCTGTTTTTT.

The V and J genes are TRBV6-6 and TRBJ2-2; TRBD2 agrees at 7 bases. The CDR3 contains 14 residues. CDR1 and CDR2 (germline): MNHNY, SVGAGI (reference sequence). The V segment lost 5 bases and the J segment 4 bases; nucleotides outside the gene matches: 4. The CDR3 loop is CASSDGLVTGELFF. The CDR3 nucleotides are TGTGCCAGCAGTGACGGACTAGTCACCGGGGAGCTGTTTTTT.

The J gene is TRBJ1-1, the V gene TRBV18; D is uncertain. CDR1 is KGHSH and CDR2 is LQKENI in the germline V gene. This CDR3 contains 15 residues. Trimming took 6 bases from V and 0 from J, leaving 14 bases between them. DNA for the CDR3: TGTGCCAGCTCGCTTTTAGACTCCCTGAACACTGAAGCTTTCTTT. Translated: CASSLLDSLNTEAFF.

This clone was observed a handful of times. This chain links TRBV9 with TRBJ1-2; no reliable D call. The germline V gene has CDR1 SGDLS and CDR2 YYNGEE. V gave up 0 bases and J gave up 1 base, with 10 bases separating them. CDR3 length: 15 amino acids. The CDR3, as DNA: TGTGCCAGCAGCGTAGATACAGACATTAACTATGGCTACACCTTC. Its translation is CASSVDTDINYGYTF.

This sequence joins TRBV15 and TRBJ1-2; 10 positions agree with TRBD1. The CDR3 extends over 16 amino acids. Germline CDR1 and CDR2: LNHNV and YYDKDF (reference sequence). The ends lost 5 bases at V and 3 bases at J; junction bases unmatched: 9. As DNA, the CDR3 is TGTGCCACCAGCGGGGACAGGGGTTATTATGACTATGGCTACACCTTC. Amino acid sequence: CATSGDRGYYDYGYTF.

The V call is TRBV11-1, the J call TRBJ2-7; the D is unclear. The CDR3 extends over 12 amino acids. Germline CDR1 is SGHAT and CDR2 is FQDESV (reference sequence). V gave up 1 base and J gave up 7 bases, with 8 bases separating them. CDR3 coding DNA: TGTGCCAGCAGCTTAGTAGGCAGGGAGCAGTACTTC. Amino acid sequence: CASSLVGREQYF.

The CDR3, as DNA: TGCAGCGTTGTTTGGCGGTTTAGTCCGGCTAGCACTGAAGCTTTCTTT. It encodes CSVVWRFSPASTEAFF. This sequence joins TRBV29-1 and TRBJ1-1; D unclear. Between the trimmed V and J ends, which lost 4 bases and 4 bases, there was a span of 22 bases. CDR1 and CDR2 from the germline V gene are SQVTM and ANQGSEA. CDR3 length: 16 residues.

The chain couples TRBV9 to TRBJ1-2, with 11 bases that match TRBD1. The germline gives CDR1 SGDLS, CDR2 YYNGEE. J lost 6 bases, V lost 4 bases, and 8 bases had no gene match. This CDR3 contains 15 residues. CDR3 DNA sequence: TGTGCCAGCAGCCTCAGGGACAGGGGGATTGATGGCTACACCTTC. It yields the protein CASSLRDRGIDGYTF.

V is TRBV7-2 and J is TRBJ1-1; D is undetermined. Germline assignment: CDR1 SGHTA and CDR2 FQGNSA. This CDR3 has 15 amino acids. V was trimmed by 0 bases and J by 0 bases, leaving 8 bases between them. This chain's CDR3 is CASSLASGMNTEAFF. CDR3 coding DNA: TGTGCCAGCAGCTTAGCGTCGGGGATGAACACTGAAGCTTTCTTT.

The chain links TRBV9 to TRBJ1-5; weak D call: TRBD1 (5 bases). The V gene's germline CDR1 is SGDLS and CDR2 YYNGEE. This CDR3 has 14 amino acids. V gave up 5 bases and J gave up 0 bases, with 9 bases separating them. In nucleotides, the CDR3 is TGTGCCAGCAGTGGGGGGGATAGCAATCAGCCCCAGCATTTT. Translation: CASSGGDSNQPQHF.

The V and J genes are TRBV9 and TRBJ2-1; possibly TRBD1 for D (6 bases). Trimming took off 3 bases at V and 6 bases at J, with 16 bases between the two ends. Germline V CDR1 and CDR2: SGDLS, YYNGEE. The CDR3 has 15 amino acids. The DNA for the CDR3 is TGTGCCAGCAGCGCGGGGATTGGACAGCCCAATGAGCAGTTCTTC. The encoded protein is CASSAGIGQPNEQFF.

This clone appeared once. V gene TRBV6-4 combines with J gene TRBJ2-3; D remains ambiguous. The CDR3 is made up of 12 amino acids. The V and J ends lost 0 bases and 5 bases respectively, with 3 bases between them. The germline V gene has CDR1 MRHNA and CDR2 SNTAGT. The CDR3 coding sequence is TGTGCCAGCAGTGACTCCGTAGATACGCAGTATTTT. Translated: CASSDSVDTQYF.

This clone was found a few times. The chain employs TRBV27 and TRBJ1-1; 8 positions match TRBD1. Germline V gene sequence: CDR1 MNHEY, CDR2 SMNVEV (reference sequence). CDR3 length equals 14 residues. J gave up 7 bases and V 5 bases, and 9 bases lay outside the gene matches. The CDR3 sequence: CASSLYRGGNEAFF. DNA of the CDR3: TGTGCCAGCAGTCTTTACAGGGGGGGTAATGAAGCTTTCTTT.

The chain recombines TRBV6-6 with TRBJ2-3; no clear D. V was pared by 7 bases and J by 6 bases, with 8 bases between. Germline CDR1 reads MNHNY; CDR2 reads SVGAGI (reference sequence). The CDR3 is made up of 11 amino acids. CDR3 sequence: CASTSPDTQYF. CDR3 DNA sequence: TGTGCCAGCACCTCCCCCGATACGCAGTATTTT.

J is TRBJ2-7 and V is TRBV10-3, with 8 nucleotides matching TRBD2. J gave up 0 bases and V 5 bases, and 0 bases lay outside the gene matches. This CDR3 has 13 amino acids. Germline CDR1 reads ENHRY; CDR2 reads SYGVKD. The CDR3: CAISLAGSYEQYF. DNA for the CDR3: TGTGCCATCAGTCTAGCGGGCTCCTACGAGCAGTACTTC.

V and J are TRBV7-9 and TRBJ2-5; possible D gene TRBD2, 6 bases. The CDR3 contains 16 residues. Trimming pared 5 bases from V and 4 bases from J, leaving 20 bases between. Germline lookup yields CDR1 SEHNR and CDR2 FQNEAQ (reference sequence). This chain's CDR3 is CASSPPYGRGLETQYF. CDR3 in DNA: TGTGCCAGCAGCCCCCCGTACGGGCGGGGACTAGAGACCCAGTACTTC.